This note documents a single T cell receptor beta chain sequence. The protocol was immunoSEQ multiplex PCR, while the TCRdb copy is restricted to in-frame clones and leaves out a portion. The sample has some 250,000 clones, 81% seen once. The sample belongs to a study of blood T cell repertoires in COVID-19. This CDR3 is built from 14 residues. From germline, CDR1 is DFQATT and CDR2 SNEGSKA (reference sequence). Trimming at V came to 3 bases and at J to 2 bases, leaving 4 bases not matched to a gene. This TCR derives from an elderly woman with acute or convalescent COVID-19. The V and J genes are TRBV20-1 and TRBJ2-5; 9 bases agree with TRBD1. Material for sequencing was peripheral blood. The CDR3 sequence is CSASLGQGQETQYF. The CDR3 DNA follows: TGCAGTGCTAGTCTGGGACAGGGTCAAGAGACCCAGTACTTC.